The rows below give T cell receptor beta chains drawn from one sample of a study of T cell responses to AZD1222 COVID-19 vaccine. The method was immunoSEQ multiplex PCR; TCRdb's version includes in-frame clones alone and lacks a portion of them. The table shows approximately 89,000 clones, with around 84% occurring only once. The material sequenced was peripheral blood, taken 28 days after the second AZD1222 dose. Receptors originate from an adult who received the AZD1222 COVID-19 vaccine. Both conserved end residues are part of each CDR3. The D gene is left open where the match is weak. Size tells how often a clone was seen (once, few, many) or the class of an expanded clone, and some rows leave it out.

DNA | CDR3 | D | size | J | V
TGTGCCATCAGTGGGCGGTTGTCGACTGGCGAGCAGTACTTC | CAISGRLSTGEQYF | . | . | TRBJ2-7 | TRBV10-3
TGTGCTAGTGGTTTGGAAGGACTGAACACTGAAGCTTTCTTT | CASGLEGLNTEAFF | . | . | TRBJ1-1 | TRBV12-5
TGTGCCTGGACTAGGGACAGGGGGGACTATGGCTACACCTTC | CAWTRDRGDYGYTF | TRBD1 | . | TRBJ1-2 | TRBV30
TGTGCCAGCAGTTTAGGACACACTGAAGCTTTCTTT | CASSLGHTEAFF | . | . | TRBJ1-1 | TRBV6-5
TGTGCCAGCAGCGCCTTTCAGGGGTCGCAAGAGACCCAGTACTTC | CASSAFQGSQETQYF | . | . | TRBJ2-5 | TRBV9
TGTGCCAGCAGGTCCACTAGCGGGGGCACGAATGAGCAGTTCTTC | CASRSTSGGTNEQFF | TRBD2 | . | TRBJ2-1 | TRBV27
TGTGCCAGCAGCCGAATTCACAGGGGGGACACTGAAGCTTTCTTT | CASSRIHRGDTEAFF | TRBD1 | once | TRBJ1-1 | TRBV5-4
TGCGCCAGCAGCGAAGCATACCTAGGACAGACCAGGAGCTCCTACGAGCAGTACTTC | CASSEAYLGQTRSSYEQYF | . | . | TRBJ2-7 | TRBV4-1
TGTGCCAGCAGCTTGGTGGAGGGGACTGAAGCTTTCTTT | CASSLVEGTEAFF | . | . | TRBJ1-1 | TRBV5-6
TGTGCCAGTAGTATTGGACTAGCGGGAGGTACAGATACGCAGTATTTT | CASSIGLAGGTDTQYF | TRBD2 | once | TRBJ2-3 | TRBV19
TGCGCCAGCAGCTTGGACTTCTACGAGCAGTACTTC | CASSLDFYEQYF | . | . | TRBJ2-7 | TRBV5-1
TGTGCCAGCAGCTTAGCAGGGGACAGGGCGAACACCGGGGAGCTGTTTTTT | CASSLAGDRANTGELFF | TRBD1 | . | TRBJ2-2 | TRBV7-2
TGTGCCAGCAGCCAAGGACCCTACGAGCAGTACTTC | CASSQGPYEQYF | . | . | TRBJ2-7 | TRBV3-1/TRBV3-2
TGTGCCAGCAGACCGATCATGGGGGGAGAGACCCAGTACTTC | CASRPIMGGETQYF | . | . | TRBJ2-5 | TRBV6-5
TGTGCCAGCAGTTTTGGGGGAAGCACTGAAGCTTTCTTT | CASSFGGSTEAFF | . | . | TRBJ1-1 | TRBV27
TGCAGTGGAGGGTCTGGAAACACCATATATTTT | CSGGSGNTIYF | . | . | TRBJ1-3 | TRBV20-1
TGTGCCAGCAGCTGGAGGGTAAGCACAGATACGCAGTATTTT | CASSWRVSTDTQYF | . | . | TRBJ2-3 | TRBV5-4
TGCGCCAGCAGCTTATCTATAGCGGGGGCTGGGGAGCTGTTTTTT | CASSLSIAGAGELFF | TRBD2 | . | TRBJ2-2 | TRBV5-1
TGTGCCAGCAGCCCTTCAGGGGGAGAGCTCTATGGCTACACCTTC | CASSPSGGELYGYTF | TRBD1 | . | TRBJ1-2 | TRBV7-2
TGTGCCAGTAGTGTCGGACTAGCGGGAGCGACTGAGCAGTTCTTC | CASSVGLAGATEQFF | TRBD2 | . | TRBJ2-1 | TRBV19
TGTGCCAGCAGTTTAAAAGCCGATTATGGCTACACCTTC | CASSLKADYGYTF | . | . | TRBJ1-2 | TRBV27
TGTGCCAGCAGCCCAGCGGGACAGGGGAACCATCAGCCCCAGCATTTT | CASSPAGQGNHQPQHF | TRBD1 | . | TRBJ1-5 | TRBV28
TGTGCCAGCAGTTACCCGGCGGCTTATGGCACTGAAGCTTTCTTT | CASSYPAAYGTEAFF | . | . | TRBJ1-1 | TRBV6-2/TRBV6-3
TGCGCCAGCAGCCAAGGGGGAAACTATGGCTACACCTTC | CASSQGGNYGYTF | . | . | TRBJ1-2 | TRBV4-1
TGTGCCAGCAGTTACGGACGGGTGACCACAGATACGCAGTATTTT | CASSYGRVTTDTQYF | . | . | TRBJ2-3 | TRBV6-5
TGTGCCAGTAGTCCTCCAGGGGGCAACACCGGGGAGCTGTTTTTT | CASSPPGGNTGELFF | TRBD1 | . | TRBJ2-2 | TRBV19
TGCGCCAGCAGCGTCGCCGTAGGTGGGGGGTACCAAGAGACCCAGTACTTC | CASSVAVGGGYQETQYF | . | . | TRBJ2-5 | TRBV5-1
TGTGCCTGGAGGGGCAGGAGCAATCAGCCCCAGCATTTT | CAWRGRSNQPQHF | . | . | TRBJ1-5 | TRBV30
TGTGCCAGCAGCGGTAGAGGGGTCTCACGTAATGAAAAACTGTTTTTT | CASSGRGVSRNEKLFF | . | . | TRBJ1-4 | TRBV7-2
TGTGCCAGTAGTCCAAAGGGACAGGGATCACCCCTCCACTTT | CASSPKGQGSPLHF | TRBD1 | few | TRBJ1-6 | TRBV19
TGTGCCAGCAGTGAATTGGGGGAATATGGCTACACCTTC | CASSELGEYGYTF | . | . | TRBJ1-2 | TRBV2